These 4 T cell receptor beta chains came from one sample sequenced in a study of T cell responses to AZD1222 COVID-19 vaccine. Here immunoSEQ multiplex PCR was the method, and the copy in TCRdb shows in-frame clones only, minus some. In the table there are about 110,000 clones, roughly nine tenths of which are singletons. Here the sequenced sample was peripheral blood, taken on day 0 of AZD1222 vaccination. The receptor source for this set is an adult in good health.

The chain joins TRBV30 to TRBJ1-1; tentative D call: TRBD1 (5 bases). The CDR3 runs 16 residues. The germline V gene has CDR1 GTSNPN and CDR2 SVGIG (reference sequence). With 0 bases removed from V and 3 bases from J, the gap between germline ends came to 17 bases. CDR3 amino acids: CAWSVSYGARDTEAFF. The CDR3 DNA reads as TGTGCCTGGAGTGTATCGTACGGTGCCAGGGACACTGAAGCTTTCTTT.

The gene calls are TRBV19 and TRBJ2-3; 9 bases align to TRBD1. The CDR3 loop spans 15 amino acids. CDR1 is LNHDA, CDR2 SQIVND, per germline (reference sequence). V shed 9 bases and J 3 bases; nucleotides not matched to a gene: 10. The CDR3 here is CASRNRDRATDTQYF. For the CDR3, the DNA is TGTGCCAGCCGCAACCGGGACAGGGCGACAGATACGCAGTATTTT.

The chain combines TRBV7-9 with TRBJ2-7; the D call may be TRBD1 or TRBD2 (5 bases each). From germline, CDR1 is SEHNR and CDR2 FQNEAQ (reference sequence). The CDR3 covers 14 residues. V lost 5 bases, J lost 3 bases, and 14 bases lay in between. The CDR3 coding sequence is TGTGCCAGCAGCCGGGACGCCGGCGGCTACGAGCAGTACTTC. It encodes CASSRDAGGYEQYF.

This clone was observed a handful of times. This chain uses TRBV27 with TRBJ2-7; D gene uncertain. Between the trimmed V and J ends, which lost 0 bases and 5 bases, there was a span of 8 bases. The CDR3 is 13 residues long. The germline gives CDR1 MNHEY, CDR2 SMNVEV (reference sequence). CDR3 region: CASSLSSSHEQYF. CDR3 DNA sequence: TGTGCCAGCAGTTTATCCAGCTCGCACGAGCAGTACTTC.